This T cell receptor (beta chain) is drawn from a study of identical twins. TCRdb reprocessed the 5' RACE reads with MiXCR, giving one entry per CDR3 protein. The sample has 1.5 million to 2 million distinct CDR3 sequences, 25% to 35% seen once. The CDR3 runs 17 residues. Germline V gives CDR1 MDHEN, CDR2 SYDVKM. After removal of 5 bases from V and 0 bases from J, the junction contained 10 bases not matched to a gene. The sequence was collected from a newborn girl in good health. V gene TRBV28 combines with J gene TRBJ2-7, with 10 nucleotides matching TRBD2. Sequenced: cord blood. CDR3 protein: CASSDASGRPSSYEQYF. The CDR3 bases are TGTGCCAGCAGTGATGCTAGCGGGAGACCCAGCTCCTACGAGCAGTACTTC.